The table lists the clone carrying this TCR beta chain with many counts. TCRdb called the 5' RACE reads again in MiXCR, with one record for every CDR3 protein. The sample has tens of thousands of distinct CDR3 sequences; approximately 20% are singletons. Time point described: sample taken at primary tumor resection. Unsorted samples of tumor, nontumor lung or frozen PBMC had their whole RNA sequenced. V was shortened by 6 bases and J by 3 bases, with 10 bases between the two germline ends. CDR3 size: 12 residues. Germline assignment: CDR1 SQVTM and CDR2 ANQGSEA. The sample is drawn from a study of spatial heterogeneity in lung cancer.

The chain uses TRBV29-1 and TRBJ2-3; TRBD2 is a possible D gene (5 bases). This receptor was taken from a male donor with early-stage non-small cell lung cancer. This specimen consisted of PBMCs, obtained at surgery. Written as DNA, the CDR3 is TGCAGCGTAACGGGATCGACAGATACGCAGTATTTT. It encodes CSVTGSTDTQYF.